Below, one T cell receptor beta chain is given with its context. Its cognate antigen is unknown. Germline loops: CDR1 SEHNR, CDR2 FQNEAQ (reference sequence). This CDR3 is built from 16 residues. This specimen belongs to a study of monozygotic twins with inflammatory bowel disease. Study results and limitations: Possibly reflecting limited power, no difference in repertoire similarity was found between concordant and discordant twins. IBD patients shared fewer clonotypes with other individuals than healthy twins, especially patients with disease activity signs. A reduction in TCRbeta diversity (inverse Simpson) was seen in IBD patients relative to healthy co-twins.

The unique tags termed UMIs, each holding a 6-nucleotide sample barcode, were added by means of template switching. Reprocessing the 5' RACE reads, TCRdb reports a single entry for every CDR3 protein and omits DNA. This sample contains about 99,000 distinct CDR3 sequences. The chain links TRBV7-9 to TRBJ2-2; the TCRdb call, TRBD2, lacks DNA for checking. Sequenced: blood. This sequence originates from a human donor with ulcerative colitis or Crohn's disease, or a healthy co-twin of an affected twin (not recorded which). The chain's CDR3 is CASRSPSGQNTGELFF.